A selection of T cell receptor beta chains follows, all from one sample in a study of cytomegalovirus exposure and HLA in healthy donors. The protocol was immunoSEQ multiplex PCR, while the TCRdb copy is restricted to in-frame clones and leaves out a portion. The sample shows roughly 77,000 clones, 9.5% to 13% of them seen only once. The sequenced sample was PBMCs. These receptors originate from a man in his 60s in good health and CMV-seropositive. CDR3s include the opening cysteine and the closing phenylalanine or tryptophan. Each record gives: J gene, clone size, D gene, V gene, CDR3 DNA, CDR3 protein. D genes are given only for firm matches. Rows may omit the clone size; those that give it use once, few, many or a size class.

J: TRBJ2-3
size: few
D: TRBD2
V: TRBV5-1
DNA: TGCGCCAGCAGCTTGGGACTAGCGGGCGGAACTAGCACAGATACGCAGTATTTT
CDR3: CASSLGLAGGTSTDTQYF

J: TRBJ1-2
size: NA
D: NA
V: TRBV10-1
DNA: TGCGCCAGCAGTGTCGCGACTAACTATGGCTACACCTTC
CDR3: CASSVATNYGYTF

J: TRBJ2-3
size: few
D: TRBD2
V: TRBV11-2
DNA: TGTGCCAGCAGGTCACTAGCGGGGGGGGTCACAGATACGCAGTATTTT
CDR3: CASRSLAGGVTDTQYF

J: TRBJ2-1
size: NA
D: TRBD1
V: TRBV5-6
DNA: TGTGCCAGCAGCTTGGCAGGGGGCGCCTACAATGAGCAGTTCTTC
CDR3: CASSLAGGAYNEQFF

J: TRBJ1-3
size: few
D: NA
V: TRBV6-5
DNA: TGTGCCAGCAGCTACGGGCAGGGGTCTGGAAACACCATATATTTT
CDR3: CASSYGQGSGNTIYF

J: TRBJ2-7
size: many
D: NA
V: TRBV7-9
DNA: TGTGCCAGCAGCTTCAGGCTTACCTACGAGCAGTACTTC
CDR3: CASSFRLTYEQYF

J: TRBJ1-1
size: NA
D: NA
V: TRBV5-1
DNA: TGCGCCAGCAGCGCGATGACAGGTGGGACTGAAGCTTTCTTT
CDR3: CASSAMTGGTEAFF

J: TRBJ1-4
size: few
D: NA
V: TRBV19
DNA: TGTGCCAGTAGTAGAGGAGTTAAGGAAAAACTGTTTTTT
CDR3: CASSRGVKEKLFF

J: TRBJ2-7
size: NA
D: TRBD1
V: TRBV30
DNA: TGTGCCTGGGGACAGGGATCCTACGAGCAGTACTTC
CDR3: CAWGQGSYEQYF

J: TRBJ1-5
size: few
D: NA
V: TRBV4-1
DNA: TGCGCCAGCAGCCTAGCCCCCAATCAGCCCCAGCATTTT
CDR3: CASSLAPNQPQHF